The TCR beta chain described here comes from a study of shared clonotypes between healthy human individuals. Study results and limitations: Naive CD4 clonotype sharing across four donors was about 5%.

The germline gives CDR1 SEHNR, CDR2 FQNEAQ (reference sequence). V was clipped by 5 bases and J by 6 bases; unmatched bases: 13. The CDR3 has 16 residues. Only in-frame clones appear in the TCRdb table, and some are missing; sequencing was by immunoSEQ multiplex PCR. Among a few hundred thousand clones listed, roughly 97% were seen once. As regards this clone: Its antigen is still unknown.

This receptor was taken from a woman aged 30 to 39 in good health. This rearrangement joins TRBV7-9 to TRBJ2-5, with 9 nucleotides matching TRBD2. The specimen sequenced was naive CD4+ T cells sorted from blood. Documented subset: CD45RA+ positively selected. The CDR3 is CASSPRVLLAGKTQYF. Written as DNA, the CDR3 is TGTGCCAGCAGCCCCCGGGTTTTGCTAGCGGGAAAGACCCAGTACTTC.